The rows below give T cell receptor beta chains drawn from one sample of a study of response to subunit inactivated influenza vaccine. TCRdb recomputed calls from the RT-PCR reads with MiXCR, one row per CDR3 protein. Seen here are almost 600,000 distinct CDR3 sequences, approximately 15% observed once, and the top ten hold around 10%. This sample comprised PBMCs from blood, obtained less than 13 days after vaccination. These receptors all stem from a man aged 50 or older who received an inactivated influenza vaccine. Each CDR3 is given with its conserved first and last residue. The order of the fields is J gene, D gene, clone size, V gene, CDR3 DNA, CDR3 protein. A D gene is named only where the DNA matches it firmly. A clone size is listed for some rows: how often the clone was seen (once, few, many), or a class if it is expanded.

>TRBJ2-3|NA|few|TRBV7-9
TGTGCCAGCAGCTTAGATACAGGTAGCACAGATACGCAGTATTTT
CASSLDTGSTDTQYF
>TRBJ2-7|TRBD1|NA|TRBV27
TGTGCCAGCAGTTTACCAAAGACAGGGGGGTACGAGCAGTACTTC
CASSLPKTGGYEQYF
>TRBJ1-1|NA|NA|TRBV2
TGTGCCAGCAGGGTCGACTCGGTTTCGGGTGAAGCTTTCTTT
CASRVDSVSGEAFF
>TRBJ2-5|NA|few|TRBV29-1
TGCAGCGTCGGGACACTGGGGGGGGTAGAGACCCAGTACTTC
CSVGTLGGVETQYF
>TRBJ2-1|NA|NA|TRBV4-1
TGCGCCAGCAGCCGCGGTTTTCGGACGGAAGGACACAATGAGCAGTTCTTC
CASSRGFRTEGHNEQFF
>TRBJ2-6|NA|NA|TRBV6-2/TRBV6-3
TGTGCCAGCAGCTCCTCAGGGAGCTCTGGGGCCAACGTCCTGACTTTC
CASSSSGSSGANVLTF
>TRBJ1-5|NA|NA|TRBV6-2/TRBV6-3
TGTGCCAGCAGTTACCGGGCAGGGACTCAGCCCCAGCATTTT
CASSYRAGTQPQHF
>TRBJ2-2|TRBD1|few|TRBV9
TGTGCCAGCAGCGACGGACAGGGGGCGCGAGACGGGGAGCTGTTTTTT
CASSDGQGARDGELFF
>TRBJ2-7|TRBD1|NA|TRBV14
TGTGTCAGCAGCCAGGGACAGGGGGTATACGAGCAGTACTTC
CVSSQGQGVYEQYF
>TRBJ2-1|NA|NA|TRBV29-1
TGCAGCGTTGAAGATCTTCCCACAGGCAATGAGCAGTTCTTC
CSVEDLPTGNEQFF
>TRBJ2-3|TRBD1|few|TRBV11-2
TGTGCCAGCAGCTCGGGACAGGGGACCGCAGATACGCAGTATTTT
CASSSGQGTADTQYF
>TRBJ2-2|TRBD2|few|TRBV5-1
TGCGCCAGCAGCAGAACTAGCGGGAGGGCCCCGGGCACCGGGGAGCTGTTTTTT
CASSRTSGRAPGTGELFF
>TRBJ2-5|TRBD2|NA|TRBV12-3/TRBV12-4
TGTGCCAGCAGAAGGGAAGCGGGGGGTGTACAAGAGACCCAGTACTTC
CASRREAGGVQETQYF
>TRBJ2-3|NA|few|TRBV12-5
TGTGCTAGTGGTTTGGGAAGCAGAACAGATACGCAGTATTTT
CASGLGSRTDTQYF
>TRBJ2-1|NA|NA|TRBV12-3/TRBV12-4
TGTGCCAGCAGCCCGGACAGCATTGAGCAGTTCTTC
CASSPDSIEQFF
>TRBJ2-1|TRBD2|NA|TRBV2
TGTGCCAGCAGTGTGGGACTAGCGCCCAATGAGCAGTTCTTC
CASSVGLAPNEQFF
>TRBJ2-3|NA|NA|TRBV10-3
TGTGCCATTTTGGCGACACGCACAGATACGCAGTATTTT
CAILATRTDTQYF
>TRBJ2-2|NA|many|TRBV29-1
TGCAGCGGGGACTGGACCGGGGAGCTGTTTTTT
CSGDWTGELFF
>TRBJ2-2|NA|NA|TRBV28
TGTGCCAGCAGCCTCGTGGGGGAGCTGTATTTT
CASSLVGELYF
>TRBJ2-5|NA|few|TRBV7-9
TGTGCCAGCAGCTTCGGCAATGGCAGGCAAGAGACCCAGTACTTC
CASSFGNGRQETQYF
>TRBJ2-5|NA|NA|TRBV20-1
TGCAGTGCTAGAGGCCAAGGAGGTCGAAAAGAGACCCAGTACTTC
CSARGQGGRKETQYF
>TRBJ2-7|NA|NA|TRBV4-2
TGTGCCAGCAGCCAAGATGTCAGGATCCCAGGGGAGCAGTACTTC
CASSQDVRIPGEQYF
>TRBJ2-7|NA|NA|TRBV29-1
TGCAGCGTTGACAACAGGGTCGGGGAGCAGTACTTC
CSVDNRVGEQYF
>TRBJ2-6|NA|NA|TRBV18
TGTGCCAGCTCACGTCAGGGGAGCTCTGGGGCCAACGTCCTGACTTTC
CASSRQGSSGANVLTF
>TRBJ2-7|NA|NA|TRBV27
TGTGCCAGCAGTTTATCCGCGTGGGCGCAAGAGCAGTACTTC
CASSLSAWAQEQYF
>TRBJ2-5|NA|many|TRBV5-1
TGCGCCAGCAGCGGTACTAGCTCCATGGAGACCCAGTACTTC
CASSGTSSMETQYF
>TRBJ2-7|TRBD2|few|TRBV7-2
TGTGCCAGCAGCCTTCCCGGGACTACCCACGAGCAGTACTTC
CASSLPGTTHEQYF
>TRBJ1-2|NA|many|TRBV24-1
TGTGCCACCAGTGAGGGCTATGGCTACACCTTC
CATSEGYGYTF
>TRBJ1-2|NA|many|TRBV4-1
TGCGCCAGCAGCCAAGATCCCGTGGGGACCATCTATGGCTACACCTTC
CASSQDPVGTIYGYTF
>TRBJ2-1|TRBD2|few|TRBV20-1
TGCAGTGCTAGCGCTAGCGGGAGGAGAAATGAGCAGTTCTTC
CSASASGRRNEQFF
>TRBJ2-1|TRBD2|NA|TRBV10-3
TGTGCCATCGGTAGCGGGGGCTCCTACAATGAGCAGTTCTTC
CAIGSGGSYNEQFF
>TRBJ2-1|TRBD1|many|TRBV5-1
TGCGCCAGCAGACTGCACCGGGACAGGGTGGATGAGCAGTTCTTC
CASRLHRDRVDEQFF
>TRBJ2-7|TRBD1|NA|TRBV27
TGTGCCAGCAGACCCGGGACAGGGGTGTTCTACGAGCAGTACTTC
CASRPGTGVFYEQYF
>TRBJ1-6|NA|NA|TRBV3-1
TGTGCCAGCAGCCAAGATATCGGGGCTTCACCCCTCCACTTT
CASSQDIGASPLHF
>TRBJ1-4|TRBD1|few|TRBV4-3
TGCGCCAGCAGCCTAGGACAGGCGCCTGGCAGGGAAAAACTGTTTTTT
CASSLGQAPGREKLFF
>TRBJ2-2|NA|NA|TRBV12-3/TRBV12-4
TGTGCCAGCAGTTCAGGGGTTGGGAACACCGGGGAGCTGTTTTTT
CASSSGVGNTGELFF
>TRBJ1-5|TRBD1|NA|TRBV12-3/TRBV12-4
TGTGCCAGCAGTTTATGGGGACAGGGCAATCAGCTCCAGCATTTT
CASSLWGQGNQLQHF
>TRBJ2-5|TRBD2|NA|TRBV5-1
TGCGCCAGCAGCACTGGACTAGCGGGGTGGGTTCAAGAGACCCAGTACTTC
CASSTGLAGWVQETQYF
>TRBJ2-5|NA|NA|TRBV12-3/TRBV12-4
TGTGCCAGCAGCCTTTCTCCTTTCCAAGAGACCCAGTACTTC
CASSLSPFQETQYF
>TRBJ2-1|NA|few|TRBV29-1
TGCAGCGCAAAATCGGGAAACAATGAGCAGTTCTTC
CSAKSGNNEQFF
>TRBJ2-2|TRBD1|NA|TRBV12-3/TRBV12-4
TGTGCCAGCAGTTCTTATCAGGGGGAAAGCGGGGAGCTGTTTTTT
CASSSYQGESGELFF
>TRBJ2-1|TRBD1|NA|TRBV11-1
TGTGCCAGCAGCTTAGTTTCGCTAACAGGGGCCGAGCAGTTCTTC
CASSLVSLTGAEQFF
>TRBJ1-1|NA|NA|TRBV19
TGTGCCAGTAGGCGGCCGACGAACACTGAAGCTTTCTTT
CASRRPTNTEAFF
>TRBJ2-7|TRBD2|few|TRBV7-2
TGTGCCAGCAGCTTAAGCGGGACTAGTGAATCCTACGAGCAGTACTTC
CASSLSGTSESYEQYF
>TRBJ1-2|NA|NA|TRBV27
TGTGCCAGCAGTTCGAAAGGCTATGGCTACACCTTC
CASSSKGYGYTF
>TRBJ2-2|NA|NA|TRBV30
TGTGCCTGGAGTGTCTCGACCGGGGAGCTGTTTTTT
CAWSVSTGELFF
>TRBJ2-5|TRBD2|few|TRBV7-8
TGTGCCAGCAGCTTAGTAGGCACTAGCGAAGAGACCCAGTACTTC
CASSLVGTSEETQYF
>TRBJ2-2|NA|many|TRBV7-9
TGTGCCAGCAGCTTGGTCTACATGAACACCGGGGAGCTGTTTTTT
CASSLVYMNTGELFF